Below, 8 T cell receptor beta chains from the same sample are listed, as sequenced in a study of blood T cell repertoires in COVID-19. Libraries were prepared by immunoSEQ multiplex PCR; TCRdb keeps only in-frame clonotypes and omits some of them. Of over 130,000 clones in the sample, approximately 88% are singletons; the top ten hold under 12%. Sequencing was done on a sample of peripheral blood. The source of these receptors is a man aged 55 to 70 with active or convalescent COVID-19.

The chain joins TRBV9 to TRBJ2-2; 12 bases are shared with TRBD2. The CDR3 runs 16 residues. The J segment lost 7 bases and the V segment lost 0 bases, leaving 4 bases of the junction unmatched. The V gene's germline CDR1 is SGDLS and CDR2 YYNGEE. The DNA for the CDR3 is TGTGCCAGCAGCGTAGTTGGGACTAGCGGGTTCGGGGAGCTGTTTTTT. It yields the protein CASSVVGTSGFGELFF.

The chain employs TRBV15 and TRBJ1-1; D call uncertain. The germline gives CDR1 LNHNV, CDR2 YYDKDF (reference sequence). Trimming took off 0 bases at V and 10 bases at J, with 9 bases between the two ends. The CDR3 contains 12 residues. The CDR3 loop is CATSRDMTPAFF. CDR3 bases: TGTGCCACCAGCAGAGATATGACACCAGCTTTCTTT.

The gene calls are TRBV18 and TRBJ2-5, with TRBD2 matching 7 bases. Per germline, CDR1 KGHSH and CDR2 LQKENI. The CDR3 runs to 15 residues. The J segment lost 1 base and the V segment lost 5 bases, leaving 7 bases of the junction unmatched. Written as DNA, the CDR3 is TGTGCCAGCTCATTGACGGGACTACCCCAAGAGACCCAGTACTTC. Its protein product is CASSLTGLPQETQYF. Complete variable domain (other parts from reference TRBV18 and TRBJ2-5): NAGVMQNPRHLVRRRGQEARLRCSPMKGHSHVYWYRQLPEEGLKFMVYLQKENIIDESGMPKERFSAEFPKEGPSILRIQQVVRGDSAAYFCASSLTGLPQETQYFGPGTRLLVL.

The CDR3 spells CASSLEIAKNIQYF. As DNA, the CDR3 is TGTGCCAGCAGCTTGGAGATAGCCAAAAACATTCAGTACTTC. V gene TRBV7-8 combines with J gene TRBJ2-4; no clear D gene. This CDR3 region has 14 residues. CDR1 and CDR2 from the germline V gene are SGHVS and FQNEAQ. Trimming took off 3 bases at V and 0 bases at J, with 6 bases between the two ends.

The chain joins TRBV5-1 to TRBJ2-2, with 10 nucleotides matching TRBD1. CDR3 length: 16 amino acids. CDR1 and CDR2 from the germline V gene are SGHRS and YFSETQ. J lost 5 bases, V lost 4 bases, and 8 bases had no gene match. The CDR3, as DNA: TGCGCCAGCAGCAAGGGACAGGGGAAGGGGACCGGGGAGCTGTTTTTT. Protein product: CASSKGQGKGTGELFF.

The chain employs TRBV2 and TRBJ2-7, with TRBD1 matching over 7 bases. The CDR3 has 15 amino acids. V shed 2 bases, J shed 4 bases, and the junction held 8 bases outside the gene matches. Germline V gives CDR1 SNHLY, CDR2 FYNNEI. The CDR3 here is CASSEQTGRGYEQYF. The CDR3 DNA reads TGTGCCAGCAGTGAACAGACAGGGAGAGGATACGAGCAGTACTTC.

This clone was detected only once. The chain carries TRBV7-6 and TRBJ2-1; 11 nucleotides line up with TRBD2. In germline, CDR1 is SGHVS, CDR2 FNYEAQ. This CDR3 contains 14 residues. V trimming: 3 bases; J trimming: 9 bases; junction bases outside the gene matches: 4. For the CDR3, the DNA is TGTGCCAGCAGCTTCACTAGCGGGAGCGTTGAGCAGTTCTTC. It is translated as CASSFTSGSVEQFF.

The chain links TRBV7-2 to TRBJ2-1, with TRBD2 matching over 11 bases. The J segment lost 10 bases and the V segment lost 2 bases, leaving 7 bases of the junction unmatched. CDR3 length: 15 residues. Germline CDR1 is SGHTA and CDR2 is FQGNSA. CDR3 residues: CASSLSSGRAREQFF. The CDR3 bases are TGTGCCAGCAGCTTAAGTAGCGGGAGGGCCCGGGAGCAGTTCTTC.